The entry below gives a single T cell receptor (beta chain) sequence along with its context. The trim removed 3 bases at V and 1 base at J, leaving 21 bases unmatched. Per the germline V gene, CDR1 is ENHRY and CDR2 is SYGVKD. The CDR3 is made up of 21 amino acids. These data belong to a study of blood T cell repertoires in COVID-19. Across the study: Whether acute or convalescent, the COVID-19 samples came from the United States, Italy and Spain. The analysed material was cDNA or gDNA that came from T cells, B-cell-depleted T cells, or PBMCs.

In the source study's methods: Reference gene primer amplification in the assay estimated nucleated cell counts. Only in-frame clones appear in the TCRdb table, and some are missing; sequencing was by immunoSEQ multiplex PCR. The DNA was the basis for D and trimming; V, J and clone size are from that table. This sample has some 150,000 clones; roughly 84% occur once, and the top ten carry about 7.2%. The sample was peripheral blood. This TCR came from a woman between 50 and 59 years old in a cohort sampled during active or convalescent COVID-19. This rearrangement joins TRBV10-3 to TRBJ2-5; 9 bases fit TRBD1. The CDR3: CAISDRWDRALGQGIQETQYF. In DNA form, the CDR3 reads TGTGCCATCAGTGATCGTTGGGACAGGGCTCTCGGACAGGGGATCCAAGAGACCCAGTACTTC.